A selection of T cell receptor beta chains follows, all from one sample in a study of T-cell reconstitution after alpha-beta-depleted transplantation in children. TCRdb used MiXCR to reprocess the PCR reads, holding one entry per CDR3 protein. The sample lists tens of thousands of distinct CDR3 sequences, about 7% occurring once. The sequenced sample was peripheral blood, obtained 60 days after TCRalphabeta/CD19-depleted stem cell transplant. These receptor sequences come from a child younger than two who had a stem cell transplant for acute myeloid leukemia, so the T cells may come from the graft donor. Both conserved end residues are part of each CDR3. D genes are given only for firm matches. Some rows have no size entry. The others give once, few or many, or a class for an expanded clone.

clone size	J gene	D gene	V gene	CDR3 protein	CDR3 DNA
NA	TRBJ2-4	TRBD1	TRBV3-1	CAICPFEQGAGKNIQYF	TGTGCCATCTGTCCCTTCGAACAGGGGGCCGGCAAAAACATTCAGTACTTC
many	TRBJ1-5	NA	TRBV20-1	CSARVPGYYSNQPQHF	TGCAGTGCTAGAGTGCCAGGCTACTATAGCAATCAGCCCCAGCATTTT
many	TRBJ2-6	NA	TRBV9	CASSGLGSGANVLTF	TGTGCCAGCAGCGGCCTAGGGTCTGGGGCCAACGTCCTGACTTTC
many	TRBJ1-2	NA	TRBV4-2	CASSQDRGGGYTF	TGTGCCAGCAGCCAAGATCGAGGTGGAGGCTACACCTTC
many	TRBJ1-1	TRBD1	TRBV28	CASSHRGRRTEAFF	TGTGCCAGCAGTCACAGGGGTAGAAGGACTGAAGCTTTCTTT
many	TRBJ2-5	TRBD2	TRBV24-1	CATSAPAGVQETQYF	TGTGCCACCAGTGCGCCAGCGGGAGTCCAAGAGACCCAGTACTTC
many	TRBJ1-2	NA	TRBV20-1	CSGTGLYGYTF	TGCAGCGGAACGGGGCTCTATGGCTACACCTTC
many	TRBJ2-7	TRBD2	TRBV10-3	CAISDPGTSGSREQYF	TGTGCCATCAGTGATCCCGGGACTAGCGGGAGTCGGGAGCAGTACTTC
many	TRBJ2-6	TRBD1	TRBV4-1	CASSRLQGLGSGANVLTF	TGCGCCAGCAGCCGATTACAGGGGTTAGGTTCTGGGGCCAACGTCCTGACTTTC
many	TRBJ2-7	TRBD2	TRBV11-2	CASSFGTSGTYEQYF	TGTGCCAGCAGCTTTGGGACTAGCGGGACCTACGAGCAGTACTTC
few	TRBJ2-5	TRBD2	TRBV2	CTSSFIPYGTSAFQETQYF	TGTACCAGCAGTTTCATCCCTTACGGGACTAGCGCCTTCCAAGAGACCCAGTACTTC
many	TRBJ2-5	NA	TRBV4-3	CASSQDLPSEIIQETQYF	TGCGCCAGCAGCCAAGATCTCCCTAGCGAGATTATCCAAGAGACCCAGTACTTC
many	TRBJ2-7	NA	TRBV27	CASSFGGEQYF	TGTGCCAGCAGTTTCGGTGGGGAGCAGTACTTC
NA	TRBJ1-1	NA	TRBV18	CASSRGSRRGEEAFF	TGTGCCAGCTCACGAGGATCCCGCAGGGGAGAAGAAGCTTTCTTT
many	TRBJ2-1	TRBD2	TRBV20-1	CSTGGRNEQFF	TGCAGCACCGGGGGGAGGAATGAGCAGTTCTTC
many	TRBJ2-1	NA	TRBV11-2	CASAPLRQSNEQFF	TGTGCCAGCGCGCCTCTACGGCAATCCAATGAGCAGTTCTTC
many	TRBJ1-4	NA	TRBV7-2	CASSLVTGLNEKLFF	TGTGCCAGCAGCTTAGTAACAGGTCTTAATGAAAAACTGTTTTTT
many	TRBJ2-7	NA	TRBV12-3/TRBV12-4	CASSLSSRGQYF	TGTGCCAGCAGTTTATCGTCCCGGGGGCAGTACTTC
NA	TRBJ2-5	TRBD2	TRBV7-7	CASSQSGRGETQYF	TGTGCTAGCAGCCAGAGCGGGAGAGGGGAGACCCAGTACTTC
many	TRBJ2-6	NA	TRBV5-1	CASSLAGTSFSGANVLTF	TGCGCCAGCAGCTTGGCGGGCACCTCCTTCTCTGGGGCCAACGTCCTGACTTTC
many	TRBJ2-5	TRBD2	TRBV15	CATSRDSPFSGGYQETQYF	TGTGCCACCAGCAGAGATTCCCCGTTTAGCGGGGGGTACCAAGAGACCCAGTACTTC
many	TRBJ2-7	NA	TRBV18	CASSAGSYEQYF	TGTGCCAGCTCGGCCGGGTCCTACGAGCAGTACTTC